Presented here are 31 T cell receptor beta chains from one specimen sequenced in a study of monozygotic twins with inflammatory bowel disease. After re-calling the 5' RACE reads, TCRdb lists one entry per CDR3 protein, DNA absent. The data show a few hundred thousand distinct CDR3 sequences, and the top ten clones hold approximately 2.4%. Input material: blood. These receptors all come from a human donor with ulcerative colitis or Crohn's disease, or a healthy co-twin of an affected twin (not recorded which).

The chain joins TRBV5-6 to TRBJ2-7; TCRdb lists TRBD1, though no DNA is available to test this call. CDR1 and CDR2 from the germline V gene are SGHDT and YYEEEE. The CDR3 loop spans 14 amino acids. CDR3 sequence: CASSPNRVRYEQYF.

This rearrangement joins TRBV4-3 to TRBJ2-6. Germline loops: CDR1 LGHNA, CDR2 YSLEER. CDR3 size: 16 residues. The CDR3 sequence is CASSQEWASGANVLTF.

CDR3: CASSRPGTGFHEQFF. This chain links TRBV28 with TRBJ2-1; TCRdb calls TRBD1, which cannot be checked without DNA. There are 15 residues in the CDR3. Per germline, CDR1 MDHEN and CDR2 SYDVKM.

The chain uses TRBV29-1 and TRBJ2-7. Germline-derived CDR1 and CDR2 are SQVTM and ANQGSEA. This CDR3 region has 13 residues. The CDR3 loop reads CSAGQGSSYEQYF.

CDR3 sequence: CASSDLQGGHYEQYF. V is TRBV6-1 and J is TRBJ2-7; TCRdb outputs TRBD1, but without DNA this stays unchecked. The CDR3 loop spans 15 amino acids. CDR1 and CDR2 (germline): MNHNS, SASEGT.

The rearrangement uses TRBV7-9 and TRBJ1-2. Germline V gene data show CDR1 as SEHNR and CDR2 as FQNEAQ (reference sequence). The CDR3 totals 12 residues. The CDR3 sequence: CASIRGDYGYTF. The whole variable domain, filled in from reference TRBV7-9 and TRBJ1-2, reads DTGVSQNPRHKITKRGQNVTFRCDPISEHNRLYWYRQTLGQGPEFLTYFQNEAQLEKSRLLSDRFSAERPKGSFSTLEIQRTEQGDSAMYLCASIRGDYGYTFGSGTRLTVV.

The CDR3 is CASSLAGPERNYGYTF. The chain uses TRBV7-2 and TRBJ1-2. Germline CDR1 and CDR2: SGHTA and FQGNSA. This CDR3 has 16 amino acids. Variable domain in full (rest from reference TRBV7-2 and TRBJ1-2): GAGVSQSPSNKVTEKGKDVELRCDPISGHTALYWYRQSLGQGLEFLIYFQGNSAPDKSGLPSDRFSAERTGGSVSTLTIQRTQQEDSAVYLCASSLAGPERNYGYTFGSGTRLTVV.

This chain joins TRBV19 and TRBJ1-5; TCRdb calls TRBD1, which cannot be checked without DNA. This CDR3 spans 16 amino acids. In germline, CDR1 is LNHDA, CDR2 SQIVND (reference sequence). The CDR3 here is CASILRTGGGHQPQHF.

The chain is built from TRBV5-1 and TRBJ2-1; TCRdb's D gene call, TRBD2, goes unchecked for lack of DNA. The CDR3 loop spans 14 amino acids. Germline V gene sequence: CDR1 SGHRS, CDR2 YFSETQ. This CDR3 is CASSLGVEGGVQFF.

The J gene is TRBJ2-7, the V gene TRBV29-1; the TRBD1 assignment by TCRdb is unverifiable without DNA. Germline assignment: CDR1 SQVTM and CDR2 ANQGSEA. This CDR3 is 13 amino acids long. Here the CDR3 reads CSASGTGSYEQYF.

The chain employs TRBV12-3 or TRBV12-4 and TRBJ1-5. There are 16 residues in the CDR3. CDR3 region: CASSFTESLSNQPQHF.

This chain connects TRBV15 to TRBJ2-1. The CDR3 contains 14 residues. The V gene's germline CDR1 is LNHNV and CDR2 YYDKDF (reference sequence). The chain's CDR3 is CATSRVLASDEQFF.

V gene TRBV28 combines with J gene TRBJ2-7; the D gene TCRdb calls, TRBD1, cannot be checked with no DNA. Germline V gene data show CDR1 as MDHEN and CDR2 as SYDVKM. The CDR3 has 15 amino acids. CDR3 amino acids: CASSVTGEAPYEQYF.

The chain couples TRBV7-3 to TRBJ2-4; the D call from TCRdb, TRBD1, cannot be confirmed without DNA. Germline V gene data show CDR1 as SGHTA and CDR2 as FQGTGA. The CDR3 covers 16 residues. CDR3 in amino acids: CASSAQGGLAKNIQYF. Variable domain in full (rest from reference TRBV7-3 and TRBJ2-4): GAGVSQTPSNKVTEKGKYVELRCDPISGHTALYWYRQSLGQGPEFLIYFQGTGAADDSGLPNDRFFAVRPEGSVSTLKIQRTERGDSAVYLCASSAQGGLAKNIQYFGAGTRLSVL.

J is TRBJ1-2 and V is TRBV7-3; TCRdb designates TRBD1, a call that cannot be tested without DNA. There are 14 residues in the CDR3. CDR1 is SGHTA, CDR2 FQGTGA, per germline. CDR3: CASTDRRSDYGYTF.

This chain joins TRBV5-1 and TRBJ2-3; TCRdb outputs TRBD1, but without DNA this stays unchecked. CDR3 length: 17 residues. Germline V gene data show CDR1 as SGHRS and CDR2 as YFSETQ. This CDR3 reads CASSLPLIGGSYDTQYF.

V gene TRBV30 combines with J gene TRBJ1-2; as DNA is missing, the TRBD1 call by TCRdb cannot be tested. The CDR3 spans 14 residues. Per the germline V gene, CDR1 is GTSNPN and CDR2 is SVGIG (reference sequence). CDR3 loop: CAWEDRGNNYGYTF.

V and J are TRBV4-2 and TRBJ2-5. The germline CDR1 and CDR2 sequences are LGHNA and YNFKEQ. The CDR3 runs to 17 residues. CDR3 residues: CASSQEGWQDVFGAQYF.

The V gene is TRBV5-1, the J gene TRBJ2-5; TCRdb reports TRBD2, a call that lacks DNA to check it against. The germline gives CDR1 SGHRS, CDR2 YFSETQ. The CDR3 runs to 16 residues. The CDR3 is CASSLAAGGPKRTQYF.

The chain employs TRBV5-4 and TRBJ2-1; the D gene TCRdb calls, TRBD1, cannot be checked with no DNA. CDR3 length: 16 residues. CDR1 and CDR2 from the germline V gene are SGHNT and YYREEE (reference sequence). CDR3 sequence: CASSFPGTLSYNEQFF.

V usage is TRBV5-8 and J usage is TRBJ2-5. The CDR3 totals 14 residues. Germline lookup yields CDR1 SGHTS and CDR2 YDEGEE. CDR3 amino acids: CASSLQQFQETPYF.

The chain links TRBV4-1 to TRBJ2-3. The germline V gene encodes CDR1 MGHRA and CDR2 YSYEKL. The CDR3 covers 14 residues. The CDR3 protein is CASSPRGYTDTQYF.

CDR3 amino acids: CASSSSRSGIPNTGELFF. The chain uses TRBV11-1 and TRBJ2-2; TCRdb designates TRBD1, a call that cannot be tested without DNA. This CDR3 has 18 residues. Germline lookup yields CDR1 SGHAT and CDR2 FQDESV (reference sequence). Full variable domain (missing parts from reference TRBV11-1 and TRBJ2-2): EAEVAQSPRYKITEKSQAVAFWCDPISGHATLYWYRQILGQGPELLVQFQDESVVDDSQLPKDRFSAERLKGVDSTLKIQPAELGDSAMYLCASSSSRSGIPNTGELFFGEGSRLTVL.

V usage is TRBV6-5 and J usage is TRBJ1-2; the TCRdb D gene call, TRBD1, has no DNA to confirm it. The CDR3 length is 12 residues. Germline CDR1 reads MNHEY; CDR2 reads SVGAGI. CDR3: CASSRQRYGYTF.

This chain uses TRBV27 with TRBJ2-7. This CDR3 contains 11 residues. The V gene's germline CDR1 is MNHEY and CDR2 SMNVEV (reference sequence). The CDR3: CASSFGNEQYF.

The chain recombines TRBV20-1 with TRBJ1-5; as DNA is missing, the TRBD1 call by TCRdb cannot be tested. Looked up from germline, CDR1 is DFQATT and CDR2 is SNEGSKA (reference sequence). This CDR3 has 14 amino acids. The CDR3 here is CSSRGYRGNQPQHF.

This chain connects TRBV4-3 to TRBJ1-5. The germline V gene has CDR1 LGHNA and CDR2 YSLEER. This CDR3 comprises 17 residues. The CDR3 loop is CASSQDLGGISHQPQHF.

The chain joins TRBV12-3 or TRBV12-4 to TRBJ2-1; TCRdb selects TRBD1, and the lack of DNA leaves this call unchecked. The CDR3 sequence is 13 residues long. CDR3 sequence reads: CASSLAQGHEQFF.

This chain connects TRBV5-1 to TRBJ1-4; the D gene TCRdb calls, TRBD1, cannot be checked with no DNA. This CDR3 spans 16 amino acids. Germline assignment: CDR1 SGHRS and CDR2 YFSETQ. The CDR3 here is CASSLGQGERGEKLFF.

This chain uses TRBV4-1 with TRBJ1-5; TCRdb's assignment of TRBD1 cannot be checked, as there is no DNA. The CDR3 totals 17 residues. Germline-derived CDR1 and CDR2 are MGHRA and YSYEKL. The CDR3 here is CASSQGQGYSSNQPQHF.

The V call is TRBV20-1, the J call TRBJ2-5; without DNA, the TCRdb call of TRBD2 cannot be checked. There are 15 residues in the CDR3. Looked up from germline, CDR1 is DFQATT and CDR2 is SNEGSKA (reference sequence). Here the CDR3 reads CSPSYRSGGPRTQYF.